This T cell receptor (beta chain) was observed in a study of T cells in localized non-small cell lung cancer. Study-wide points: It remains possible that heterogeneity exists, since only one tumor region was sequenced. Overall survival was longer when the density of T cells in the blood was higher.

TCRdb's table, derived via immunoSEQ multiplex PCR, lists solely in-frame clones and lacks some. The sample has around 94,000 clones, 87% seen once; the top ten hold roughly 15%. The CDR3 is 13 residues long. Trimming removed 5 bases from V and 2 bases from J, with 9 bases in between. The germline CDR1 and CDR2 sequences are SGHTA and FQGTGA. Points on this clone: The target antigen is unknown.

The chain uses TRBV7-3 and TRBJ2-5; D gene uncertain. The clonotype was recovered from a man aged 35-69 years with stage I squamous cell lung carcinoma. Sequences were derived from peripheral blood, sampled before any cancer treatment. The CDR3 reads CASSLMGQETQYF. The CDR3 DNA follows: TGTGCCAGCAGCCTCATGGGGCAAGAGACCCAGTACTTC.